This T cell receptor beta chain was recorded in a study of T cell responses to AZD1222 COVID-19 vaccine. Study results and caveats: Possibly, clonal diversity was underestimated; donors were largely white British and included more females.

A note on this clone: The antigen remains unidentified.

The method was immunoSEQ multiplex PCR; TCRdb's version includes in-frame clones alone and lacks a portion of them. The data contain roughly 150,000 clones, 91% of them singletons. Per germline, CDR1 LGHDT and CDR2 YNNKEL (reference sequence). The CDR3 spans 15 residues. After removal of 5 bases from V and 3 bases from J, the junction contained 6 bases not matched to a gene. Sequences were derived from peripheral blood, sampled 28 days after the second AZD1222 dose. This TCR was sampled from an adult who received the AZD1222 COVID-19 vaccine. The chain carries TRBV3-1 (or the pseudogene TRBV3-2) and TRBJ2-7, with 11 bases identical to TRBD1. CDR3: CASSAGTGGVYEQYF. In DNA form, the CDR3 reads TGTGCCAGCAGCGCCGGGACAGGGGGGGTCTACGAGCAGTACTTC.